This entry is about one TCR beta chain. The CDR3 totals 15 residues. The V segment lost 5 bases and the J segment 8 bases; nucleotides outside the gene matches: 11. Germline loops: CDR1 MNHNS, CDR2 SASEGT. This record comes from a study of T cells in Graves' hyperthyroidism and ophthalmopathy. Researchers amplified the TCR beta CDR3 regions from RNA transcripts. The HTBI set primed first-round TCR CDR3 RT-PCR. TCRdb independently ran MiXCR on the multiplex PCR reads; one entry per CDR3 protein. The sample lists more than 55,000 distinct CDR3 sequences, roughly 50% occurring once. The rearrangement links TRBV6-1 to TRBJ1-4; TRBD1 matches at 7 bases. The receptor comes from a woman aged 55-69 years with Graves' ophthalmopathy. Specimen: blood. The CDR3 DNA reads TGTGCCAGCAGTAAGGGGGCTCGCGGGCGCGAAAAACTGTTTTTT. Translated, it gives CASSKGARGREKLFF.